This T cell receptor beta chain is from a study of blood T cells in healthy people across ages. Study-level findings and limits: Diversity estimates from one million T cells were considered underestimates. A roughly linear fall in TCR beta diversity per million T cells was seen with increasing age.

Between the trimmed V and J ends, which lost 6 bases and 8 bases, there was a span of 16 bases. The CDR3 runs 13 residues. Sample-barcoded 5' priming and a J-beta primer mix drove a second PCR of about 6 to 12 cycles. One entry per CDR3 protein, called by TCRdb with MiXCR from the 5' RACE reads. The repertoire holds hundreds of thousands of distinct CDR3 sequences, with 22% as singletons. In the case of this clonotype: The antigen remains unidentified.

Input material: blood. The chain joins TRBV12-3 or TRBV12-4 to TRBJ1-2; D is uncertain. The sequence was obtained from a man in his 70s in good health. The CDR3 region has the DNA TGTGCCAGCAGGGCCGGGCCTGAACGGGGCTACACCTTC. This sequence encodes CASRAGPERGYTF.